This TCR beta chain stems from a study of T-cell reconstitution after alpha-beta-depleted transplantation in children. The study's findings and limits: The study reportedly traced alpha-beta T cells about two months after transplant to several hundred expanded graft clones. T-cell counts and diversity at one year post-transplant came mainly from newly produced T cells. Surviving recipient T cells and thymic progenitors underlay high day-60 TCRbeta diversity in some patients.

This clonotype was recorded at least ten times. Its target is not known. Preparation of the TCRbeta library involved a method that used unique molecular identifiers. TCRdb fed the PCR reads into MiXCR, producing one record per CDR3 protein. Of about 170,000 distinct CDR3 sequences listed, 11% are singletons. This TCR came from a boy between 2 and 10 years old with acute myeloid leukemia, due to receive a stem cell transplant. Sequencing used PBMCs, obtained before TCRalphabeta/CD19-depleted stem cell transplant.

The CDR3: CASRSDSDTDTQYF. Written as DNA, the CDR3 is TGTGCCAGCAGATCGGACTCCGACACAGATACGCAGTATTTT. This chain links TRBV25-1 with TRBJ2-3; a weak D match, TRBD2 (5 bases). There are 14 residues in the CDR3. V lost 6 bases and J 2 bases, leaving 12 bases between the germline ends. The germline V gene encodes CDR1 MGHDK and CDR2 SYGVNS.